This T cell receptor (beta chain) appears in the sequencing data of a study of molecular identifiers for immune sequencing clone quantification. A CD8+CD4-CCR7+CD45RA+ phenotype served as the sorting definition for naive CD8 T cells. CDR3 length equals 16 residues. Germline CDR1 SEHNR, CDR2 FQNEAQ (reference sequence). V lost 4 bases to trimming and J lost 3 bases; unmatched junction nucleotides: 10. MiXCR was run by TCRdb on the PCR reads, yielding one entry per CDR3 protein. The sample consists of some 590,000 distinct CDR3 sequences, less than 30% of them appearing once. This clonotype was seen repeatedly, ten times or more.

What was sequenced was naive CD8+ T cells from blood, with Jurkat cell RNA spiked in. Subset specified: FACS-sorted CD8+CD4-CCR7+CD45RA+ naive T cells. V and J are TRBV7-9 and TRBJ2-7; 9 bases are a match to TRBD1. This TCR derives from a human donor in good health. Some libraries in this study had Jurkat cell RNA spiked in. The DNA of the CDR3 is TGTGCCAGCAGCTCAAATAACAGGGGGCCCCTCTACGAGCAGTACTTC. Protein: CASSSNNRGPLYEQYF.